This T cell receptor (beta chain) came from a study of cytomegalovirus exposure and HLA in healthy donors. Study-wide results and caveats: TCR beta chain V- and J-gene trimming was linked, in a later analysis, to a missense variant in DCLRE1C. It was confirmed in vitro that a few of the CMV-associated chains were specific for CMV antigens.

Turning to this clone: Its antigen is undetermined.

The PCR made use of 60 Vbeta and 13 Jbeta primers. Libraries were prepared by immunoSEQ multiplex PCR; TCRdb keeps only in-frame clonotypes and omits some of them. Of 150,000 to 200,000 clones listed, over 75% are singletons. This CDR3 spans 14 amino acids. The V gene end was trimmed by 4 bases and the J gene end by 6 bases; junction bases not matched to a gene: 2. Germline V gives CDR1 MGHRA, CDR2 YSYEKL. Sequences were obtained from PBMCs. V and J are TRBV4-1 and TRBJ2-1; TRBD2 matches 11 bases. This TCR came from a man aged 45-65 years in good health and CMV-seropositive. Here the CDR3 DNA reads TGCGCCAGCAGCCCAGGACTAGCGGGCAATGAGCAGTTCTTC. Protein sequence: CASSPGLAGNEQFF.